This T cell receptor beta chain was recovered during a study of read filtering for tumor transcriptome and immune sequencing. Study at large: Whole-transcriptome libraries were prepared after DNase treatment. TCR-mapped reads were about 3.5 to 10.27 million with IR-seq versus roughly 85 to 1,300 with RNA-seq.

Regarding this clonotype: Its antigen is as yet unknown.

Molecular barcoded adaptors covering alpha/delta and beta/gamma chains were used on around 400 ng RNA. TCRdb re-derived calls from the reads in MiXCR, one entry per CDR3 protein. In the table there are about 58,000 distinct CDR3 sequences, 12% of which are singletons. Trimming took off 4 bases at V and 6 bases at J, with 16 bases between the two ends. This CDR3 is built from 15 residues. CDR1 is SGHRS and CDR2 is YFSETQ in the germline V gene. Study-level findings and limits: Roughly 80% of IR-seq clonotypes had a single read, yet these held around 3.3% of reads.

Bone marrow was sampled from every patient at the time of active disease. The receptor was derived from a donor aged 40 or over with multiple myeloma. The chain joins TRBV5-1 to TRBJ1-4; TRBD1 might be the D (5 bases). What was sequenced was a population of CD138-negative cells sorted from bone marrow. Here the CDR3 DNA reads TGCGCCAGCAGCACACGACAGCCGGGCGATGAAAAACTGTTTTTT. This gives the protein CASSTRQPGDEKLFF.